This TCR beta chain comes out of a study of blood T cell repertoires in COVID-19. On the study more broadly: Acute and convalescent COVID-19 specimens originated in the United States, Italy and Spain.

A single count supports this clone. Germline CDR1 is LGHNA and CDR2 is YNFKEQ. The CDR3 has 13 amino acids. V lost 1 base and J lost 5, with 8 bases in between. As handled by the study authors: Cell counts per sample came from amplifying reference gene primers. The method was immunoSEQ multiplex PCR; TCRdb's version includes in-frame clones alone and lacks a portion of them. V and J calls plus clone size are reproduced from that table; the DNA served to infer D and trimming. The repertoire includes under 150,000 clones, approximately 87% of them detected once, and about 2.1% sits in the top ten. This receptor was taken from a man between 25 and 39 years old with acute or convalescent COVID-19. Sequences were obtained from peripheral blood. The chain combines TRBV4-2 with TRBJ2-5; D is ambiguous. For the CDR3, the DNA is TGTGCCAGCAGCCAAGGGGTCGGGGAGACCCAGTACTTC. This translates into CASSQGVGETQYF.